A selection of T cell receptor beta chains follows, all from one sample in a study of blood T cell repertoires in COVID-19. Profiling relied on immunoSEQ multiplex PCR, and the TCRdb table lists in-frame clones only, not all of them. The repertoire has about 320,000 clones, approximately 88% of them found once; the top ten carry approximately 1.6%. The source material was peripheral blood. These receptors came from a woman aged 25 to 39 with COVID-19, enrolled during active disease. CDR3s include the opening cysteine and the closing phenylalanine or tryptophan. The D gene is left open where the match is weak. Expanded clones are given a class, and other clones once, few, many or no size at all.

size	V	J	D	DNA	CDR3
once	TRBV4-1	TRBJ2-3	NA	TGCGCCAGCAGCCAGGCGGAATACACAGATACGCAGTATTTT	CASSQAEYTDTQYF
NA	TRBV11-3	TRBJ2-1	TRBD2	TGTGCCAGCAGCGGAACTAGCGGGGGGTTTTACAATGAGCAGTTCTTC	CASSGTSGGFYNEQFF
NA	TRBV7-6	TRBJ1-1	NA	TGTGCCAGCAGGCCAAATACCCTTTCGGGAGCTGAAGCTTTCTTT	CASRPNTLSGAEAFF
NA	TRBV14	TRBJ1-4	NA	TGTGCCAGCAGCCAAACGACAGGTTTTGCAACTAATGAAAAACTGTTTTTT	CASSQTTGFATNEKLFF
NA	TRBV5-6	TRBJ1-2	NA	TGTGCCAGCAGCTTGGGGACAGCGCCCGGCTACACCTTC	CASSLGTAPGYTF
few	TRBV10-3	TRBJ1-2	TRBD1	TGTGCCATCAGTGAGTTTGACAGGGGTTCGGGCGGCTACACCTTC	CAISEFDRGSGGYTF
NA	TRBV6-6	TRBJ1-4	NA	TGTGCCAGCAGTTACGTGGAATGGGAGGAAAAACTGTTTTTT	CASSYVEWEEKLFF
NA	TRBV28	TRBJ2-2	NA	TGTGCCAGCAGTTTATTCCCCACAGGGAGAAACACCGGGGAGCTGTTTTTT	CASSLFPTGRNTGELFF
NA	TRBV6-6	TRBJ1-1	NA	TGTGCCTCTAGGGGGGGCGTCATGAACACTGAAGCTTTCTTT	CASRGGVMNTEAFF
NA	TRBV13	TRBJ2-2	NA	TGTGCCAGCAGCCCGGCCAGGGCTGGGGAGCTGTTTTTT	CASSPARAGELFF
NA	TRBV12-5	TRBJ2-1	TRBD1	TGTGCTAGTGGTTTCGGGGACAGGGTTTACAATGAGCAGTTCTTC	CASGFGDRVYNEQFF
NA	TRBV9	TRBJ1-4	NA	TGTGCCAGCGGAAAAACAGGGAGAGGTGAAAAACTGTTTTTT	CASGKTGRGEKLFF
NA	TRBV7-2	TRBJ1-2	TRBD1	TGTGCCAGCAGCTTAACAGGGGGATACTATAACTATGGCTACACCTTC	CASSLTGGYYNYGYTF
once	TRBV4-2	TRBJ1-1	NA	TGTGCCAGCAGCCAAGCGGAGGGGAGAGGCACTGAAGCTTTCTTT	CASSQAEGRGTEAFF
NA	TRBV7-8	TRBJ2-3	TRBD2	TGTGCCAGCAGCTCCACCCGAGCGGGGGGGACTAGCACAGATACGCAGTATTTT	CASSSTRAGGTSTDTQYF
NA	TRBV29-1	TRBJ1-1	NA	TGCAGCGTTAGGGGCTCGTCGGGTAGGCCGAACACTGAAGCTTTCTTT	CSVRGSSGRPNTEAFF
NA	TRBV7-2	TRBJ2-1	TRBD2	TGTGCCAGCAGCTTCCAACGCCCTAGCGGACCCTACAATGAGCAGTTCTTC	CASSFQRPSGPYNEQFF
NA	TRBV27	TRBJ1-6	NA	TGTGCCAGCGGCCAGTTTAATTCACCCCTCCACTTT	CASGQFNSPLHF
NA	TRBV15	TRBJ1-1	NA	TGTGCCACCGAGACTCAACCGACCACTGAAGCTTTCTTT	CATETQPTTEAFF
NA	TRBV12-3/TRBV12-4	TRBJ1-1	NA	TGTGCCAGCAGTTCAGGGGTTCGGACTGAAGCTTTCTTT	CASSSGVRTEAFF
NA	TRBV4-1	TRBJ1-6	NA	TGCGCCAGCAGCCAAGACACAGAATCTTCGGCAGGGCGAGGCTCACCCCTCCACTTT	CASSQDTESSAGRGSPLHF
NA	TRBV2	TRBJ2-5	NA	TGTGCCAGCAGTGACGGTAGCCAAGAGACCCAGTACTTC	CASSDGSQETQYF
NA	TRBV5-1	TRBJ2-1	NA	TGCGCCAGCAGCTTGGGGGGCGGGGACCCTAGGCGGGAGCAGTTCTTC	CASSLGGGDPRREQFF
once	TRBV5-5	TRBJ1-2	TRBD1	TGTGCCAGCAGCTTTACCGGGACAGCTTATGGCTACACCTTC	CASSFTGTAYGYTF
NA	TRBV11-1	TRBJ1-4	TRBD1	TGTGCCAGCAGCGAGACCGGGACAGGAGGCGAAAAACTGTTTTTT	CASSETGTGGEKLFF
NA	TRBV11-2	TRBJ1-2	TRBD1	TGTGCCAGCAGCTTTAGGGGGCGCGACTATGGCTACACCTTC	CASSFRGRDYGYTF
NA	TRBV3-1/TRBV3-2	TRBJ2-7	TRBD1	TGTGCCAGCAGCACCCGGGACAGGGGAGTCGACGAGCAGTACTTC	CASSTRDRGVDEQYF
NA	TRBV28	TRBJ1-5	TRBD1	TGTGCCAGCAGTTCCCGGGACAGGGAGGCGGGTCAGCCCCAGCATTTT	CASSSRDREAGQPQHF
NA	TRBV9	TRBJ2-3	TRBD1	TGTGCCAGCAGCCCCCAGGGACAGGGGGTGACAGATACGCAGTATTTT	CASSPQGQGVTDTQYF
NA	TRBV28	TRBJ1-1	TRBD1	TGTGCCAGCAGAGTTGACAGGGTGGAGAGCACTGAAGCTTTCTTT	CASRVDRVESTEAFF
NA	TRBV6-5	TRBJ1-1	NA	TGTGCCGTGGGGCGGGGGAACACTGAAGCTTTCTTT	CAVGRGNTEAFF
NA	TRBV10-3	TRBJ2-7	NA	TGTGCCACCGGGGGCGGGGGACCCTACGAGCAGTACTTC	CATGGGGPYEQYF
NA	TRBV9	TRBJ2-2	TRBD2	TGTGCCAGCAGCCCTCGGACTAGCGGGTACACCGGGGAGCTGTTTTTT	CASSPRTSGYTGELFF
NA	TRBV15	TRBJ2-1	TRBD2	TGTGCCACCAGCAGAGCACCTAGCGGGGGGTCGAGCTCCTACAATGAGCAGTTCTTC	CATSRAPSGGSSSYNEQFF
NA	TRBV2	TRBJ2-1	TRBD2	TGTGCCAGCACAAAGCGGGGCAGGCAGTTCTTC	CASTKRGRQFF
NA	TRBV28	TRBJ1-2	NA	TGTGCCAGCAGTTTCCCAGGGCACTATGGCTACACCTTC	CASSFPGHYGYTF
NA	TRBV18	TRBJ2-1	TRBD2	TGTGCCAGCTCACCATTGGCGGGGGTCTGGGATGAGCAGTTCTTC	CASSPLAGVWDEQFF
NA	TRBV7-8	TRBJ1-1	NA	TGTGCCAGCAGCTTAGTGCGCGGCACTGAAGCTTTCTTT	CASSLVRGTEAFF
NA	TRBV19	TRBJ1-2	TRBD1	TGTGCCAGTAGTACCCGACGACAGGGGAGCTTCAACTATGGCTACACCTTC	CASSTRRQGSFNYGYTF
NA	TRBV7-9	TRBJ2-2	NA	TGTGCCAGCCGGGGTGACGGGACCGGGGAGCTGTTTTTT	CASRGDGTGELFF
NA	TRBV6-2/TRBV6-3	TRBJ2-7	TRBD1	TGTGCCAGCAGTTACTCGACTTCTGGCGGGACAGGGGGCTACGAGCAGTACTTC	CASSYSTSGGTGGYEQYF
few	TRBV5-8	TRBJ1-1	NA	TGTGCCAGCAGCTCTCTTTACCGGTCTCAAGCTTTCTTT	CASSSLYRSQAFF
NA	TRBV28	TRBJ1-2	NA	TGTGCCAGCAGTTTCGAGGGCCAGACCGTACTTGGCTACACCTTC	CASSFEGQTVLGYTF
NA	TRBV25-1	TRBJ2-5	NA	TGTGCCAGCACCTCCTGGGGGCAGGGAGAGACCCAGTACTTC	CASTSWGQGETQYF
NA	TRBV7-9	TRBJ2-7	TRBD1	TGTGCCAGCAGCAGACGACAGGGTAACGACGAGCAGTACTTC	CASSRRQGNDEQYF
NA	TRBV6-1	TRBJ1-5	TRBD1	TGTGCCAGCAGTGAGGACAGGGTACGATCTCAGCCCCAGCATTTT	CASSEDRVRSQPQHF
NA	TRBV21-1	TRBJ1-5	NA	TGTGCCAGCAGCAAAGAAGGCGTGGAGTATCAGCCCCAGCATTTT	CASSKEGVEYQPQHF
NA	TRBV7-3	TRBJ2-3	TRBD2	TGTGCCAGCAGCTTGGGACTAGTAAATACGCAGTATTTT	CASSLGLVNTQYF
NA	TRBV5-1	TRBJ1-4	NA	TGCGCCAGCAGCTTATCTCCAGACACCACAACTAATGAAAAACTGTTTTTT	CASSLSPDTTTNEKLFF
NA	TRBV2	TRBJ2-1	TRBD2	TGTGCCAGCAGTGAGGGATTCTCAAGGGAGGGGCAGTTCTTC	CASSEGFSREGQFF
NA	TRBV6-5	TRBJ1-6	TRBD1	TGTGCCAGCAGTCAGACCGGGACAGGGGAATCACCCCTCCACTTT	CASSQTGTGESPLHF
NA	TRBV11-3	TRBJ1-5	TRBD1	TGTGCCAGCAGCCGGGACAGGGGTCAGCCCCAGCATTTT	CASSRDRGQPQHF
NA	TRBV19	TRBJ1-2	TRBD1	TGTGCCAGTATTCCTACCTCAGGGGGCGACTATGGCTACACCTTC	CASIPTSGGDYGYTF
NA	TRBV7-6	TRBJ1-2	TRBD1	TGTGCCAGCAGCCCCCGGACAGGGAATGGCTACACCTTC	CASSPRTGNGYTF
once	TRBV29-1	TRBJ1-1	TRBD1	TGCAGCGTTCGAACAGGGGCGCGCACTGAAGCTTTCTTT	CSVRTGARTEAFF
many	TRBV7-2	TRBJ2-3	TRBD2	TGTGCCAGCAGCTTAGGACTAGCGGGGGGGCTTGGCACAGATACGCAGTATTTT	CASSLGLAGGLGTDTQYF
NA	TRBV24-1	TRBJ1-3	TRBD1	TGTGCCTCTTGCACGGGACAGTATCTTTCTGGAAACACCATATATTTT	CASCTGQYLSGNTIYF